This T cell receptor beta chain was sequenced in a study of blood T cells in healthy people across ages. The CDR3 is 17 amino acids. The V gene lost 3 bases and the J gene lost 1 base, with 13 bases spanning the gap. Germline V gene sequence: CDR1 LNHDA, CDR2 SQIVND (reference sequence). Points from the study as a whole: Correlation between TCR beta diversity and naive T cell percentage was strong.

A second PCR of about 7 to 12 cycles used a sample-barcoded 5' primer and a J-beta primer mix. MiXCR, run by TCRdb on the 5' RACE reads, gives a single entry per CDR3 protein. Among 700,000 to 900,000 distinct CDR3 sequences listed, about 53% were seen once. Note on this clonotype: The antigen remains unidentified.

Each individual donor underwent a draw of approximately 9.8 milliliters of peripheral blood. The receptor's source is an elderly man in good health. Input material: blood. This chain links TRBV19 with TRBJ2-6; D may be TRBD2 (5 bases). CDR3 nucleotides: TGTGCCAGTAGTATCGGCATGGGGAGATCTGGGGCCAACGTCCTGACTTTC. Translation: CASSIGMGRSGANVLTF. The full variable domain, in which reference TRBV19 and TRBJ2-6 provide the parts outside the CDR3, is DGGITQSPKYLFRKEGQNVTLSCEQNLNHDAMYWYRQDPGQGLRLIYYSQIVNDFQKGDIAEGYSVSREKKESFPLTVTSAQKNPTAFYLCASSIGMGRSGANVLTFGAGSRLTVL.